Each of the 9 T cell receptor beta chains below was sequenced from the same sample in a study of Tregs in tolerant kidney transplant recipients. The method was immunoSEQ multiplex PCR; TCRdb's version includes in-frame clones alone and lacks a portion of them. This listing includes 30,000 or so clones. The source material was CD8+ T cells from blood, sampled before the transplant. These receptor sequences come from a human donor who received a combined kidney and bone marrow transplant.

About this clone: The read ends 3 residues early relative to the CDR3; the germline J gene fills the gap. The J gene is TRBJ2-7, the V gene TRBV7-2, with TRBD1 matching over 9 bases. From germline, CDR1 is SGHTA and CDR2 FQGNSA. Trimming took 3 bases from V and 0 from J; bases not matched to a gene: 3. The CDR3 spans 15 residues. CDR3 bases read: TGTGCCAGCAGCTTTCAACAGGGGGCCTCCTACGAG. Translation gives CASSFQQGASYE. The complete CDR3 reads CASSFQQGASYEQYF.

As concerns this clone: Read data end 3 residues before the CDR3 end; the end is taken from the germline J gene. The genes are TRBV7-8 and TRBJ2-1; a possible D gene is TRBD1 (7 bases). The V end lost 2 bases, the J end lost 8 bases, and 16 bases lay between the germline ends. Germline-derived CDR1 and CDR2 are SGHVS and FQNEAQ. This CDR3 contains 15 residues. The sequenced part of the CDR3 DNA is TGTGCCAGCAGCTTACCAACCAGGGGGGTCGATGAG. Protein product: CASSLPTRGVDE. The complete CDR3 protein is CASSLPTRGVDEQFF. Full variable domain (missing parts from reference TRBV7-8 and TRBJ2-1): GAGVSQSPRYKVAKRGQDVALRCDPISGHVSLFWYQQALGQGPEFLTYFQNEAQLDKSGLPSDRFFAERPEGSVSTLKIQRTQQEDSAVYLCASSLPTRGVDEQFFGPGTRLTVL.

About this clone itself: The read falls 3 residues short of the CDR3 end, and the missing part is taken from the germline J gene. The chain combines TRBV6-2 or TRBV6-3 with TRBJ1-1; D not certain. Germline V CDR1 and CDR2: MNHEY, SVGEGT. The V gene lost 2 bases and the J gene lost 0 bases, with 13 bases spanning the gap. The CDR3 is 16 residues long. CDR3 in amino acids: CASSYRADFMNTEAFF. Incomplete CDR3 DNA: TGTGCCAGCAGTTACAGAGCAGACTTTATGAACACTGAA.

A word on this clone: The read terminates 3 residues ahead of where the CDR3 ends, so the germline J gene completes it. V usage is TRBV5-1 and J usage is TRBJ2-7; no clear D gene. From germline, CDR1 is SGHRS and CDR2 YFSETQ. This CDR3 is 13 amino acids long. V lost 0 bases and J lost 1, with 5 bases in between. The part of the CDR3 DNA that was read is TGCGCCAGCAGCTTGGCCAGTTCCTACGAG. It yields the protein CASSLASSYE. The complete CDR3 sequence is CASSLASSYEQYF.

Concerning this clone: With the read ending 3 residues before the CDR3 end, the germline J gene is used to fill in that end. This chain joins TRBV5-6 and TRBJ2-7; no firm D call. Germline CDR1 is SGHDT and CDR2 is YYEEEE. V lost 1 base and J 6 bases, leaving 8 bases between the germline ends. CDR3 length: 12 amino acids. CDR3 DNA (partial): TGTGCCAGCAGCTTGATTCACTCCGAG. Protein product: CASSLIHSE. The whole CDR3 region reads CASSLIHSEQYF. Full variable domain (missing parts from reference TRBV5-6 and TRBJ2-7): DAGVTQSPTHLIKTRGQQVTLRCSPKSGHDTVSWYQQALGQGPQFIFQYYEEEERQRGNFPDRFSGHQFPNYSSELNVNALLLGDSALYLCASSLIHSEQYFGPGTRLTVT.

The CDR3 bases that were read are TGTGCCTGGGTATCTAACTCTGGGGCCAACGTC. Encoded protein: CAWVSNSGANV. In full, the CDR3 is CAWVSNSGANVLTF. The chain carries TRBV30 and TRBJ2-6; D is unclear. The read terminates 3 residues ahead of where the CDR3 ends, so the germline J gene completes it. Germline CDR1 and CDR2: GTSNPN and SVGIG (reference sequence). Trimming removed 5 bases at V and 0 bases at J, with 8 bases between. This CDR3 is 14 amino acids long. Looking up the rest from reference TRBV30 and TRBJ2-6 gives the full variable domain: SQTIHQWPATLVQPVGSPLSLECTVEGTSNPNLYWYRQAAGRGLQLLFYSVGIGQISSEVPQNLSASRPQDRQFILSSKKLLLSDSGFYLCAWVSNSGANVLTFGAGSRLTVL.

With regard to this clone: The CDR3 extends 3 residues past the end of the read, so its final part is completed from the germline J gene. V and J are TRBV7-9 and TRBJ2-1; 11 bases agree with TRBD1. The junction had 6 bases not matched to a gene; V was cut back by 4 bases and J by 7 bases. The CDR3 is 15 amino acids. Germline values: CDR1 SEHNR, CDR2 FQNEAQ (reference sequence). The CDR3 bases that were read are TGTGCCAGCAGCTCAGGACAGGGGGCCTGGAATGAG. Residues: CASSSGQGAWNE. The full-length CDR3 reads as CASSSGQGAWNEQFF.

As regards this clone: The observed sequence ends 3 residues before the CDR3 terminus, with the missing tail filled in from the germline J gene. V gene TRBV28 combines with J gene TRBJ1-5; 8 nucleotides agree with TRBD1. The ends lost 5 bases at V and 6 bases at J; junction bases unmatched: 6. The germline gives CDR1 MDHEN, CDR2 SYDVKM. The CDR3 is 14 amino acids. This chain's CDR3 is CASSLRGPTQPQHF. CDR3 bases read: TGTGCCAGCAGTCTCAGGGGGCCTACTCAGCCC.

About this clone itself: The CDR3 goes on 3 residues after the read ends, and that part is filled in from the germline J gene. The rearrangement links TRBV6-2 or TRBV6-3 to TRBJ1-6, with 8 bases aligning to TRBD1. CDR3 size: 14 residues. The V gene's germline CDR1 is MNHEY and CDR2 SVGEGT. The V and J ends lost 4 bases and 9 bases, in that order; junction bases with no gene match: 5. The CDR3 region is CASSSGQGSSPLHF. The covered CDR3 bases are TGTGCCAGCAGTTCCGGACAGGGAAGTTCACCC.